This TCR beta chain was sequenced for a study of OX40 agonist ivuxolimab in advanced cancers. General study points: Both blood CD4+ and CD8+ T cells showed clonal growth by week 6 at 0.1 to 3.0 mg/kg. Expanded clones tended on average to be more numerous among CD8+ T cells than CD4+. Among expanded peripheral T cells, antigen specificity went undetermined.

A word on this clone: The target antigen is unknown.

Trimming shortened V by 5 bases and J by 4 bases, and 12 bases separated the two germline ends. CDR1 and CDR2 (germline): SGHAT, FQNNGV. The CDR3 contains 13 residues. The repertoire was sequenced with immunoSEQ multiplex PCR; TCRdb's copy has only in-frame clones and lacks some. The repertoire holds around 67,000 clones, with 80% as singletons. The sequenced sample was CD4+ or CD8+ T cells sorted from blood, obtained in a trial of the OX40 agonist ivuxolimab. The TCR originated in an adult with an advanced solid tumor such as melanoma, head and neck, liver or kidney cancer. This chain connects TRBV11-2 to TRBJ2-7; a weak D match, TRBD1 (6 bases). The CDR3 is CASSTQTGYEQYF. CDR3 nucleotide sequence: TGTGCCAGCAGCACACAAACAGGGTACGAGCAGTACTTC. The whole variable domain, remainder taken from reference TRBV11-2 and TRBJ2-7, is EAGVAQSPRYKIIEKRQSVAFWCNPISGHATLYWYQQILGQGPKLLIQFQNNGVVDDSQLPKDRFSAERLKGVDSTLKIQPAKLEDSAVYLCASSTQTGYEQYFGPGTRLTVT.